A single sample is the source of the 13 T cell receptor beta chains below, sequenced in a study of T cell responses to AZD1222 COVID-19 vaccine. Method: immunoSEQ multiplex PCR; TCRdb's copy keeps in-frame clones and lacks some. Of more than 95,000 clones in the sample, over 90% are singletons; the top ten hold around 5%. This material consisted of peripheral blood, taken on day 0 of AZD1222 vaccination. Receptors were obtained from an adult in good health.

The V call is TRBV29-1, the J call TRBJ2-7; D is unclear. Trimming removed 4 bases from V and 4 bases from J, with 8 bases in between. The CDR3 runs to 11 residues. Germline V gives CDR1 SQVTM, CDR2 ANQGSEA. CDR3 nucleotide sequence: TGCAGCGTTGTAGGGCGGTACGAGCAGTACTTC. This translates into CSVVGRYEQYF.

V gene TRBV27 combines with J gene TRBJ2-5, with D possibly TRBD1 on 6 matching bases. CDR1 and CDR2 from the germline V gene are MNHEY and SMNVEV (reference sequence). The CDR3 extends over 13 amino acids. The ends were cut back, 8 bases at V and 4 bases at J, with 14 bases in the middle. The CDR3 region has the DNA TGTGCCAGCGGAACCAGGGGCCCAGAGACCCAGTACTTC. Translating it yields CASGTRGPETQYF.

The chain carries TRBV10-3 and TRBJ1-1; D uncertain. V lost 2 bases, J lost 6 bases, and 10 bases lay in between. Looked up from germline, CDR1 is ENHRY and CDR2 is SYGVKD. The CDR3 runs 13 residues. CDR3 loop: CAISEAGNPEAFF. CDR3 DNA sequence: TGTGCCATCAGTGAGGCTGGGAATCCTGAAGCTTTCTTT.

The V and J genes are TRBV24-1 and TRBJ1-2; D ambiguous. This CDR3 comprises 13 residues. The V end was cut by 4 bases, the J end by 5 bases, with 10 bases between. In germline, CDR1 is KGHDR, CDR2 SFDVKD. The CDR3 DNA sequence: TGTGCCACCAGTGAATCTCCTGGATATGGCTACACCTTC. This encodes CATSESPGYGYTF.

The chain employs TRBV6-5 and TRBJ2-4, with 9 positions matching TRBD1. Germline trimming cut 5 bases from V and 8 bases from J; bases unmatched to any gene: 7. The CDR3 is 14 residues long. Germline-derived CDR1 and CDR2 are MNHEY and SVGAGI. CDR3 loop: CASSSGTGLYIQYF. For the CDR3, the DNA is TGTGCCAGCAGTAGCGGGACAGGGTTATACATTCAGTACTTC.

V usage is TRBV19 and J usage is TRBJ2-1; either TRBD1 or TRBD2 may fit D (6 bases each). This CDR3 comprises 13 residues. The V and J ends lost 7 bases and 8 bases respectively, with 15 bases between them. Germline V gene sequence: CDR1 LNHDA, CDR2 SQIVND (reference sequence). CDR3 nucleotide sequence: TGTGCCAGTATTGATAAGGAGGGGGATGAGCAGTTCTTC. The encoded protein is CASIDKEGDEQFF. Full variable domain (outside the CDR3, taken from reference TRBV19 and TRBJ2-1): DGGITQSPKYLFRKEGQNVTLSCEQNLNHDAMYWYRQDPGQGLRLIYYSQIVNDFQKGDIAEGYSVSREKKESFPLTVTSAQKNPTAFYLCASIDKEGDEQFFGPGTRLTVL.

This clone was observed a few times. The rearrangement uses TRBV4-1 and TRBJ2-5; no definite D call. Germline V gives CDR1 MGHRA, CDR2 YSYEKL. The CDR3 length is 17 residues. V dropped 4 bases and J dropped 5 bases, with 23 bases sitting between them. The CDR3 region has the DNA TGCGCCAGCAGCCGAAGTGCAAATTGGGGTGTGGGGGAGACCCAGTACTTC. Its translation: CASSRSANWGVGETQYF.

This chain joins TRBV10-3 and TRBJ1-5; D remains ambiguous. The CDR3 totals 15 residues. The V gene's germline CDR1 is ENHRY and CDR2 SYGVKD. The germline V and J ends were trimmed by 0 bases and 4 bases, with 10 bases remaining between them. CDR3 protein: CAISESRGGNQPQHF. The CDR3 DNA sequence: TGTGCCATCAGTGAGTCGAGAGGAGGGAATCAGCCCCAGCATTTT.

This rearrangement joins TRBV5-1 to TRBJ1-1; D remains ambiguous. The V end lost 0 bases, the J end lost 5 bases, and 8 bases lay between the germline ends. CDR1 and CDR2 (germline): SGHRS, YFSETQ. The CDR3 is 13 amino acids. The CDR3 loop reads CASSLEGFTEAFF. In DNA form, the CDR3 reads TGCGCCAGCAGCTTGGAGGGTTTTACTGAAGCTTTCTTT.

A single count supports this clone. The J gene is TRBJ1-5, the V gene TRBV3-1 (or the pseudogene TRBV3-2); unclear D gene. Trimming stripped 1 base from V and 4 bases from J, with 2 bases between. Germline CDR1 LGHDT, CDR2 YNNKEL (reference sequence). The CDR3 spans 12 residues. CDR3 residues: CASSQGNQPQHF. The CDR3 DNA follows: TGTGCCAGCAGCCAAGGGAATCAGCCCCAGCATTTT.

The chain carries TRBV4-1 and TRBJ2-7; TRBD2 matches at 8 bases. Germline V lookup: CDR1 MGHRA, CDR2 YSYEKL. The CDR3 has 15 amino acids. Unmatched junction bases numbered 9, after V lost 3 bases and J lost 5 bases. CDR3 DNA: TGCGCCAGCAGCCATCCGGGAGGGGGTACCCACGAGCAGTACTTC. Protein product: CASSHPGGGTHEQYF.

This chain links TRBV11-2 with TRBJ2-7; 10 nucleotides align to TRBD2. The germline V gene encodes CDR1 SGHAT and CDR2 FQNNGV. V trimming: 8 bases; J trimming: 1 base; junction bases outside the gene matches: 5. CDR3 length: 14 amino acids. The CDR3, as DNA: TGTGCCAGCCTAGCGGGAGTGGATTCCTACGAGCAGTACTTC. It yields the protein CASLAGVDSYEQYF.

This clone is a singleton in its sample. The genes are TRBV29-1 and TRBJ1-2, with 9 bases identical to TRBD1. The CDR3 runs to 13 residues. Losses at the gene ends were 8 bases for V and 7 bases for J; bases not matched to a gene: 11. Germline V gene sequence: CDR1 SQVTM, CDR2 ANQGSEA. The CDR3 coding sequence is TGCAGCACCCAAACAGGGGGCAGATCTGGCTACACCTTC. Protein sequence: CSTQTGGRSGYTF.